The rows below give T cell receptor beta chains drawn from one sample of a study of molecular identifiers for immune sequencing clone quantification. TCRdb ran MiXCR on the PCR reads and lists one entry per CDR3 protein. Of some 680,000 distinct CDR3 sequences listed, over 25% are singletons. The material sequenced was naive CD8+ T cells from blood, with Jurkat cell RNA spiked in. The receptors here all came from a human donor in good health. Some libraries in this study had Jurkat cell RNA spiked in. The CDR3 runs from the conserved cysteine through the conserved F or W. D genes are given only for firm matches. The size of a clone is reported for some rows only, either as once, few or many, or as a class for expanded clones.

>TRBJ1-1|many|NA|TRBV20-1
TGCAGTGCTAGAGACAGGGGTTGGATCACTGAAGCTTTCTTT
CSARDRGWITEAFF
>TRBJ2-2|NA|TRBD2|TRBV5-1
TGCGCCAGCAGCGAACTAGCGGGGGAGCCCAACACCGGGGAGCTGTTTTTT
CASSELAGEPNTGELFF
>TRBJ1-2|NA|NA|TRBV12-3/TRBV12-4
TGTGCCAGCAGTTTAGACATCCTAGTCGGCTACACCTTC
CASSLDILVGYTF
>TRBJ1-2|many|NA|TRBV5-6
TGTGCCAGCAGCTTGGTCGCAACTCCCTATGGCTACACCTTC
CASSLVATPYGYTF
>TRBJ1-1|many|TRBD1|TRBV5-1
TGTGCCAGCACAGGGGGAACTGAAGCTTTCTTT
CASTGGTEAFF
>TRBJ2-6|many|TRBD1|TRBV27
TGTGCCAGCAGTGGGGGACAGGGGATATCTGGGGCCAACGTCCTGACTTTC
CASSGGQGISGANVLTF
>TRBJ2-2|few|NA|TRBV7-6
TGTGCCAGCAGCGCACCAGGCAATTTGAACACCGGGGAGCTGTTTTTT
CASSAPGNLNTGELFF
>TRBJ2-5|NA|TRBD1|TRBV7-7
TGTGCCAGCAGCAGGACAGGTTGGTCCCAAGAGACCCAGTACTTC
CASSRTGWSQETQYF
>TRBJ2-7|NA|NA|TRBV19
TGTGCCAGTAGTCCACCGGGACCCCAGTACCCCTACGAGCAGTACTTC
CASSPPGPQYPYEQYF
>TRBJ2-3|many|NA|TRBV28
TGTGCCAGCAGTTCATTGAGGGAGGTTCCCACAGATACGCAGTATTTT
CASSSLREVPTDTQYF
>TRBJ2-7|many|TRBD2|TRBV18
TGTGCCAGCTCACCACCTACTAGCGGGAGTGGGTACGAGCAGTACTTC
CASSPPTSGSGYEQYF
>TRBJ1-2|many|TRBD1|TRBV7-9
TGTGCCAGCAGCCCCCCATGGGACAGCAACTATGGCTACACCTTC
CASSPPWDSNYGYTF
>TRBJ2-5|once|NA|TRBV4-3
TGCGCCAGCAGCCAAGTGACGGGGTGGCAAGAGACCCAGTACTTC
CASSQVTGWQETQYF
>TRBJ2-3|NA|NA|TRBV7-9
TGTGCCCGCAGCTTTAGCCGGCTTATGGCAGACCGCCCAGATACGCAGTATTTT
CARSFSRLMADRPDTQYF
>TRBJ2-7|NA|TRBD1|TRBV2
TGTGCCAGCAGGCGGACAGGGGACTCCTACGAGCAGTACTTC
CASRRTGDSYEQYF
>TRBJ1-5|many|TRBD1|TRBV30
TGTGCCTGGAGTGTAGGGCCAGGGGGCGGCAATCAGCCCCAGCATTTT
CAWSVGPGGGNQPQHF
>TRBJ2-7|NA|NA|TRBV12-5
TGTGCTAGTGGACTACAGGGCGCCAATGACGAAGAGCAGTACTTC
CASGLQGANDEEQYF
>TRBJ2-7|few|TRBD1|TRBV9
TGTGCCAGCAGCCCCTCGGGGACAGCATTGTCCTACGAGCAGTACTTC
CASSPSGTALSYEQYF
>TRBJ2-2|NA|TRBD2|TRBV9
TGTGCCAACAGCACACACAATAGCGGGAGGGACACCGGGGAGCTGTTTTTT
CANSTHNSGRDTGELFF
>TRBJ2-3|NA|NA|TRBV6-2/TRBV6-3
TGTGCCAGCAATTACAGTTACGAAGTAAGCACAGATACGCAGTATTTT
CASNYSYEVSTDTQYF
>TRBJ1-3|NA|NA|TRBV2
TGTGCCAGCACTCGGCGCCAGGCGAGCTCTGGAAACACCATATATTTT
CASTRRQASSGNTIYF
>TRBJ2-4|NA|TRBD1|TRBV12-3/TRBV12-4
TGTGCCAGCAGTTTGGGTCAGGGGGACGAGGACATTCAGTACTTC
CASSLGQGDEDIQYF
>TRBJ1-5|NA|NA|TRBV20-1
TGCAGTGCTAGAGACGTTACAGGAACCCCGCCCCCGCATTTT
CSARDVTGTPPPHF
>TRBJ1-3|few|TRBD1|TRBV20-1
TGCAGTGCAGTAAGCGGGACAGACACACATGTCCCTGGAAACACCATATATTTT
CSAVSGTDTHVPGNTIYF
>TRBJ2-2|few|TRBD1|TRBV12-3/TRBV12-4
TGTGCCAGCAGTATGACAGGGTCCGGGGAGCTGTTTTTT
CASSMTGSGELFF
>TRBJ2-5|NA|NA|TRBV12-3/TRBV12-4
TGTGCCGGCAGTAAACCAGGGTTAGGAGAGACCCAGTACTTC
CAGSKPGLGETQYF
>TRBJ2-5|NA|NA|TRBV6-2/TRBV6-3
TGTGCCAGCAGTCCCCTGTACCAAGAGACCCAGTACTTC
CASSPLYQETQYF
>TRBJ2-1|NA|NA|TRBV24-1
TGTGCCACCAGTGTCACCAAAGGCCACTACAATGAGCAGTTCTTC
CATSVTKGHYNEQFF
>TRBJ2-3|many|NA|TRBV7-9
TGTGCCAGCAGCTCTTCCCTAGGCACAGATACGCAGTATTTT
CASSSSLGTDTQYF
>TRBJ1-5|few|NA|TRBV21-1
TGTGCCAGCAGCAATAGTGGCCGGAACAGGAAGAGCGCGGGAAGCAATCAGCCCCAGCATTTT
CASSNSGRNRKSAGSNQPQHF
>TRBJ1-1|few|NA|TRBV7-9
TGTGCCAGCAGCTTAGCGCTCGCGGGGGTGGGCACTGAAGCTTTCTTT
CASSLALAGVGTEAFF
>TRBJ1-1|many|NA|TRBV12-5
TGTGCTAGTGCGTGGGGCCAGATGAACACTGAAGCTTTCTTT
CASAWGQMNTEAFF
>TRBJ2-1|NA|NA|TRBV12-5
TGTGCTAGTGGTATTGCAGGGATCGGTGCGGCCTGGAGCTCCTACAATGAGCAGTTCTTC
CASGIAGIGAAWSSYNEQFF
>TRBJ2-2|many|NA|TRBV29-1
TGCAGCGTTGTCATAGGGAGCGGGGAGCTGTTTTTT
CSVVIGSGELFF
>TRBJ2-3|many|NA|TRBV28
TGTGCCAGCAGTTTCCCCGGCGGGAAAGGCGCAGATACGCAGTATTTT
CASSFPGGKGADTQYF
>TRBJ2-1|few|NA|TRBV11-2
TGTGCCAGCAGCTTAGAAGCAGGGTTTGTGAATGAGCAGTTCTTC
CASSLEAGFVNEQFF
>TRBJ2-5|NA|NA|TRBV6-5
TGTGCCAGCAGTTACGATCCGGACCGAGAGACCCAGTACTTC
CASSYDPDRETQYF
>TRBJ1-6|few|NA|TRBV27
TGTGCCAGCAGTGGTACTTTAGACAATTCACCCCTCCACTTT
CASSGTLDNSPLHF